Following are 27 T cell receptor beta chains from one sample sequenced in a study of cytomegalovirus exposure and HLA in healthy donors. The PCR was carried out with 60 Vbeta primers and 13 Jbeta primers. The method was immunoSEQ multiplex PCR; TCRdb's version includes in-frame clones alone and lacks a portion of them. The sample yields 150,000 or so clones, 60% to 80% seen once. Specimen: PBMCs. All receptors derive from a man aged 40-49 years in good health and CMV-seropositive.

The genes are TRBV18 and TRBJ1-2, with no clear D. The germline V gene encodes CDR1 KGHSH and CDR2 LQKENI. Deletions cut 2 bases from V and 5 bases from J, with 12 bases between. CDR3 length: 14 amino acids. The CDR3 sequence is CASSPVSGVYGYTF. CDR3 bases: TGTGCCAGCTCACCAGTCTCCGGGGTTTATGGCTACACCTTC.

The chain joins TRBV19 to TRBJ2-3; 14 bases agree with TRBD2. Germline V lookup: CDR1 LNHDA, CDR2 SQIVND (reference sequence). This CDR3 comprises 18 residues. V lost 10 bases, J lost 2 bases, and 14 bases stayed unmatched. CDR3 loop: CATSRGTSGSSVTDTQYF. The CDR3 DNA follows: TGTGCCACGTCCCGGGGGACTAGCGGGAGTTCGGTCACAGATACGCAGTATTTT.

This clone has a handful of counts. V usage is TRBV20-1 and J usage is TRBJ1-1; no firm D call. From germline, CDR1 is DFQATT and CDR2 SNEGSKA (reference sequence). V shed 6 bases and J shed 0 bases, with 5 bases lying between them. The CDR3 runs 11 residues. CDR3 in amino acids: CSASLNTEAFF. Written as DNA, the CDR3 is TGCAGTGCCTCCTTGAACACTGAAGCTTTCTTT.

The chain links TRBV5-1 to TRBJ2-1; 12 bases align to TRBD2. From germline, CDR1 is SGHRS and CDR2 YFSETQ. This CDR3 is built from 16 residues. With 1 base clipped from V and 9 bases from J, the junction kept 8 bases outside the gene matches. Here the CDR3 reads CASSLRVASGRGEQFF. Written as DNA, the CDR3 is TGCGCCAGCAGCTTGAGGGTGGCTAGCGGGAGGGGTGAGCAGTTCTTC.

This rearrangement joins TRBV5-4 to TRBJ2-7; 11 bases are a match to TRBD1. CDR3 size: 13 residues. After removal of 6 bases from V and 6 bases from J, the junction contained 5 bases not matched to a gene. Germline V lookup: CDR1 SGHNT, CDR2 YYREEE (reference sequence). CDR3: CASTRTGGGEQYF. The CDR3, as DNA: TGTGCCAGCACTAGGACAGGGGGCGGCGAGCAGTACTTC.

The rearrangement links TRBV5-4 to TRBJ2-5; 11 bases are shared with TRBD2. Germline CDR1 and CDR2: SGHNT and YYREEE (reference sequence). V lost 4 bases, J lost 2 bases, and 4 bases stayed unmatched. CDR3 length: 15 amino acids. The CDR3 nucleotides are TGTGCCAGCAGCGCTGGGACTAGCGGACAAGAGACCCAGTACTTC. Its protein product is CASSAGTSGQETQYF.

The genes are TRBV27 and TRBJ2-1, with 8 bases matching TRBD2. Per germline, CDR1 MNHEY and CDR2 SMNVEV (reference sequence). The V segment lost 5 bases and the J segment 3 bases; nucleotides outside the gene matches: 9. This CDR3 is 16 amino acids long. The CDR3 coding sequence is TGTGCCAGCAGTCCAAAAGCGGGAGTAATCTACAATGAGCAGTTCTTC. It is translated as CASSPKAGVIYNEQFF.

The V gene is TRBV7-2, the J gene TRBJ2-7; TRBD2 matches 11 bases. This CDR3 is built from 13 residues. CDR1 and CDR2 from the germline V gene are SGHTA and FQGNSA. Unmatched junction bases numbered 5, after V lost 6 bases and J lost 7 bases. CDR3 in DNA: TGTGCCAGCAGACTAGCGGGAGAGGGGGAGCAGTACTTC. Its protein is CASRLAGEGEQYF.

The genes are TRBV6-1 and TRBJ1-5, with 7 bases lining up with TRBD1. The CDR3 consists of 15 residues. Per the germline V gene, CDR1 is MNHNS and CDR2 is SASEGT. The ends lost 10 bases at V and 1 base at J; junction bases unmatched: 10. In DNA, the CDR3 is TGTGCCACCGTGGTACAGGGGATGAGCAATCAGCCCCAGCATTTT. Translation gives CATVVQGMSNQPQHF.

This clone was detected a few times. The CDR3 sequence is CASSPGTGQNSYEQYF. The CDR3 bases are TGCGCCAGCAGCCCTGGGACAGGCCAAAATTCCTACGAGCAGTACTTC. The gene calls are TRBV5-1 and TRBJ2-7; the match to TRBD1 covers 8 bases. CDR1 is SGHRS and CDR2 is YFSETQ in the germline V gene. The trim removed 4 bases at V and 1 base at J, leaving 10 bases unmatched. There are 16 residues in the CDR3. Full variable domain (outside the CDR3, taken from reference TRBV5-1 and TRBJ2-7): KAGVTQTPRYLIKTRGQQVTLSCSPISGHRSVSWYQQTPGQGLQFLFEYFSETQRNKGNFPGRFSGRQFSNSRSEMNVSTLELGDSALYLCASSPGTGQNSYEQYFGPGTRLTVT.

This clone was seen more than once but under ten times. The chain uses TRBV27 and TRBJ2-7, with 11 bases fitting TRBD1. This CDR3 contains 14 residues. V shed 5 bases, J shed 5 bases, and the junction held 5 bases outside the gene matches. CDR1 is MNHEY, CDR2 SMNVEV, per germline (reference sequence). The CDR3 DNA is TGTGCCAGCAGTCTTCGGACAGGGGGCGACGAGCAGTACTTC. Encoded protein: CASSLRTGGDEQYF.

The chain has TRBV7-6 and TRBJ1-1; no definite D call. Deletions cut 2 bases from V and 1 base from J, with 8 bases between. Germline lookup yields CDR1 SGHVS and CDR2 FNYEAQ. The CDR3 contains 14 residues. CDR3 sequence reads: CASSLWEENTEAFF. The CDR3, as DNA: TGTGCCAGCAGCTTATGGGAGGAGAACACTGAAGCTTTCTTT.

Here the CDR3 reads CASSLGPQGNYGYTF. In nucleotides, the CDR3 is TGCGCCAGCAGCTTGGGGCCACAGGGAAACTATGGCTACACCTTC. This chain connects TRBV5-1 to TRBJ1-2, with TRBD1 as a possible D gene (6 bases). Germline loops: CDR1 SGHRS, CDR2 YFSETQ. The CDR3 length is 15 residues. V gave up 0 bases and J gave up 2 bases, with 11 bases separating them.

The chain employs TRBV7-9 and TRBJ1-1; D is unresolved. Germline V lookup: CDR1 SEHNR, CDR2 FQNEAQ (reference sequence). The CDR3 length is 13 residues. Between the trimmed V and J ends, which lost 4 bases and 9 bases, there was a span of 15 bases. CDR3 amino acids: CASSSHARLQAFF. CDR3 nucleotide sequence: TGTGCCAGCAGCTCCCATGCTAGGTTGCAAGCTTTCTTT. The whole variable domain, filled in from reference TRBV7-9 and TRBJ1-1, reads DTGVSQNPRHKITKRGQNVTFRCDPISEHNRLYWYRQTLGQGPEFLTYFQNEAQLEKSRLLSDRFSAERPKGSFSTLEIQRTEQGDSAMYLCASSSHARLQAFFGQGTRLTVV.

The rearrangement joins TRBV6-1 to TRBJ1-1; D might be TRBD1 (6 bases). V was clipped by 6 bases and J by 5 bases, with 13 bases between them. The CDR3 has 13 amino acids. Germline CDR1 MNHNS, CDR2 SASEGT. The CDR3 nucleotides are TGTGCCAGCAGCCAACAGGGATGGACTGAAGCTTTCTTT. Translated, it gives CASSQQGWTEAFF.

A single count supports this clone. V gene TRBV9 combines with J gene TRBJ2-1; 7 nucleotides align to TRBD1. Germline-derived CDR1 and CDR2 are SGDLS and YYNGEE. The CDR3 loop spans 16 amino acids. V lost 5 bases, J lost 3 bases, and 11 bases stayed unmatched. CDR3 nucleotides: TGTGCCAGCAGTCCACAGGGACAGATATACTACAATGAGCAGTTCTTC. It encodes CASSPQGQIYYNEQFF.

The genes are TRBV9 and TRBJ2-7; 9 bases agree with TRBD1. V dropped 2 bases and J dropped 2; count of bases not matched to a gene: 5. The CDR3 extends over 15 amino acids. The germline V gene encodes CDR1 SGDLS and CDR2 YYNGEE. The CDR3 protein is CASSVGQGPAYEQYF. CDR3 in DNA: TGTGCCAGCAGCGTGGGACAGGGCCCGGCCTACGAGCAGTACTTC.

The V call is TRBV4-1, the J call TRBJ2-1, with 9 bases matching TRBD2. V lost 3 bases, J lost 0 bases, and 3 bases stayed unmatched. Germline V CDR1 and CDR2: MGHRA, YSYEKL. The CDR3 is 16 residues long. In DNA form, the CDR3 reads TGCGCCAGCAGCCACCTTAGCGGGAGCTCCTACAATGAGCAGTTCTTC. Its protein is CASSHLSGSSYNEQFF.

The chain joins TRBV25-1 to TRBJ2-2, with D possibly TRBD2 on 5 matching bases. Germline CDR1 MGHDK, CDR2 SYGVNS. Trimming removed 3 bases from V and 3 bases from J, with 8 bases in between. The CDR3 totals 14 residues. The CDR3 is CASSDSRDTGELFF. Here the CDR3 DNA reads TGTGCCAGCAGTGATTCGAGGGACACCGGGGAGCTGTTTTTT.

The V call is TRBV2, the J call TRBJ2-3; 8 positions agree with TRBD2. This CDR3 contains 15 residues. Germline-derived CDR1 and CDR2 are SNHLY and FYNNEI. The trim removed 4 bases at V and 4 bases at J, leaving 7 bases unmatched. CDR3 amino acids: CASSALAGGPDTQYF. The CDR3 coding sequence is TGTGCCAGCAGTGCGCTAGCGGGTGGCCCAGATACGCAGTATTTT.

DNA for the CDR3: TGTGCCAGTAGGGACAGGGGGGCTCTTAATGAAAAACTGTTTTTT. Translation: CASRDRGALNEKLFF. The chain combines TRBV19 with TRBJ1-4; 10 positions agree with TRBD1. V lost 6 bases to trimming and J lost 4 bases; unmatched junction nucleotides: 5. CDR1 and CDR2 from the germline V gene are LNHDA and SQIVND (reference sequence). This CDR3 has 15 amino acids.

The chain carries TRBV5-1 and TRBJ2-7; 13 nucleotides match TRBD2. J was trimmed by 6 bases and V by 0 bases; bases with no gene match: 0. The CDR3 sequence is 14 residues long. CDR1 is SGHRS, CDR2 YFSETQ, per germline. The CDR3 coding sequence is TGCGCCAGCAGCTTGGGACTAGCGGGAGGCGAGCAGTACTTC. Its translation: CASSLGLAGGEQYF.

The chain combines TRBV2 with TRBJ2-1; D gene ambiguous. The CDR3 length is 16 residues. Trimming shortened V by 3 bases and J by 0 bases, and 12 bases separated the two germline ends. CDR1 is SNHLY and CDR2 is FYNNEI in the germline V gene. The CDR3 nucleotides read TGTGCCAGCAGTGACAGTGTTGTCAGCTCCTACAATGAGCAGTTCTTC. Translated, it gives CASSDSVVSSYNEQFF.

V is TRBV5-1 and J is TRBJ2-7; TRBD1 is a possible D gene (5 bases). CDR1 is SGHRS and CDR2 is YFSETQ in the germline V gene. Trimming took 0 bases from V and 6 from J, leaving 16 bases between them. This CDR3 has 15 amino acids. The CDR3 is CASSLDRASQGEQYF. The CDR3 DNA reads as TGCGCCAGCAGCTTGGACAGAGCTTCGCAGGGCGAGCAGTACTTC. Full variable domain (remainder filled in from reference TRBV5-1 and TRBJ2-7): KAGVTQTPRYLIKTRGQQVTLSCSPISGHRSVSWYQQTPGQGLQFLFEYFSETQRNKGNFPGRFSGRQFSNSRSEMNVSTLELGDSALYLCASSLDRASQGEQYFGPGTRLTVT.

The sample holds a few counts of this clone. V gene TRBV30 combines with J gene TRBJ2-7; TRBD1 matches at 11 bases. Unmatched junction bases numbered 5, after V lost 1 base and J lost 3 bases. This CDR3 spans 15 amino acids. The V gene's germline CDR1 is GTSNPN and CDR2 SVGIG (reference sequence). The CDR3 spells CAWSALGTGGYEQYF. CDR3 DNA: TGTGCCTGGAGTGCATTGGGGACAGGGGGCTACGAGCAGTACTTC.

The V and J genes are TRBV10-3 and TRBJ1-1, with D uncertain. Looked up from germline, CDR1 is ENHRY and CDR2 is SYGVKD. The V end lost 6 bases, the J end lost 1 base, and 3 bases lay between the germline ends. This CDR3 comprises 11 residues. This chain's CDR3 is CAISGNTEAFF. Written as DNA, the CDR3 is TGTGCCATCAGCGGGAACACTGAAGCTTTCTTT.

The CDR3 spells CASSYTANTEAFF. DNA for the CDR3: TGTGCCAGCAGCTATACAGCGAACACTGAAGCTTTCTTT. The genes are TRBV7-7 and TRBJ1-1, with D unresolved. V was cut by 4 bases and J by 1 base, with 7 bases left in between. This CDR3 is 13 amino acids long. Per germline, CDR1 SSHAT and CDR2 FNYEAQ (reference sequence).